These 11 T cell receptor beta chains share one sample of origin, sequenced in a study of beta chain features in type 1 diabetes. The isolated RNA, all of it, was reverse transcribed, so expressed TCRB transcripts were what got sequenced. Measured with immunoSEQ multiplex PCR; TCRdb has only the in-frame clones, and not every one. This sample has 500,000 to 700,000 clones; around 16% occur once, and the top ten carry more than 0.08%. Sequencing input: naive CD4+ T cells from blood. These receptors were obtained from a man younger than 35 in good health.

This chain joins TRBV10-3 and TRBJ1-2, with D tentatively TRBD1 (5 bases). Germline CDR1 and CDR2: ENHRY and SYGVKD. V gave up 3 bases and J gave up 7 bases, with 15 bases separating them. The CDR3 loop spans 14 amino acids. CDR3 region: CAISDSGRGGGYTF. The CDR3 bases are TGTGCCATCAGTGACTCGGGTAGGGGCGGTGGCTACACCTTC.

The rearrangement joins TRBV2 to TRBJ1-5; weak D call: TRBD1 (6 bases). Trimming took off 0 bases at V and 5 bases at J, with 11 bases between the two ends. CDR1 and CDR2 (germline): SNHLY, FYNNEI. The CDR3 sequence is 15 residues long. Written as DNA, the CDR3 is TGTGCCAGCAGTGAAGCGCGGGGACAATATCAGCCCCAGCATTTT. Protein: CASSEARGQYQPQHF.

The gene calls are TRBV7-3 and TRBJ1-1; a possible D gene is TRBD1 (5 bases). Germline assignment: CDR1 SGHTA and CDR2 FQGTGA. V was trimmed by 5 bases and J by 6 bases, leaving 13 bases between them. This CDR3 is 13 amino acids long. CDR3 residues: CASSPSGRPEAFF. In DNA form, the CDR3 reads TGTGCCAGCAGCCCGTCGGGACGTCCTGAAGCTTTCTTT.

This clone was observed a handful of times. The rearrangement joins TRBV18 to TRBJ1-4; D is possibly TRBD1 (5 bases). The germline V gene has CDR1 KGHSH and CDR2 LQKENI. V lost 1 base to trimming and J lost 7 bases, with 13 bases between them. The CDR3 spans 15 residues. CDR3 region: CASSPQPGTSEKLFF. In DNA, the CDR3 is TGTGCCAGCTCACCACAACCCGGGACGAGTGAAAAACTGTTTTTT. The variable domain in full, with the rest retrieved from reference TRBV18 and TRBJ1-4, is NAGVMQNPRHLVRRRGQEARLRCSPMKGHSHVYWYRQLPEEGLKFMVYLQKENIIDESGMPKERFSAEFPKEGPSILRIQQVVRGDSAAYFCASSPQPGTSEKLFFGSGTQLSVL.

There are a few counts of this clone. V is TRBV6-6 and J is TRBJ1-1, with D unclear. The CDR3 extends over 13 amino acids. CDR1 is MNHNY and CDR2 is SVGAGI in the germline V gene (reference sequence). Trimming shortened V by 6 bases and J by 1 base, and 9 bases separated the two germline ends. DNA of the CDR3: TGTGCCAGCAGCTGGTCCGAGAACACTGAAGCTTTCTTT. This codes for CASSWSENTEAFF.

V gene TRBV6-8 combines with J gene TRBJ1-1; 9 nucleotides align to TRBD1. CDR3 length: 17 residues. After removal of 6 bases from V and 0 bases from J, the junction contained 11 bases not matched to a gene. Germline CDR1 and CDR2: MNHGY and SAAAGT. The CDR3 bases are TGTGCCAGCAGAGAAACAGGGGGCCCTAATATGAACACTGAAGCTTTCTTT. Translated, it gives CASRETGGPNMNTEAFF.

This chain uses TRBV5-4 with TRBJ1-2; TRBD1 agrees at 9 bases. V trimming: 0 bases; J trimming: 3 bases; junction bases outside the gene matches: 12. Per the germline V gene, CDR1 is SGHNT and CDR2 is YYREEE (reference sequence). The CDR3 contains 18 residues. The CDR3 loop is CASSLAFDEDRGHYGYTF. In nucleotides, the CDR3 is TGTGCCAGCAGCTTGGCCTTCGACGAGGACAGGGGACACTATGGCTACACCTTC. The entire variable domain, with the rest obtained from reference TRBV5-4 and TRBJ1-2, is as follows: ETGVTQSPTHLIKTRGQQVTLRCSSQSGHNTVSWYQQALGQGPQFIFQYYREEENGRGNFPPRFSGLQFPNYSSELNVNALELDDSALYLCASSLAFDEDRGHYGYTFGSGTRLTVV.

The chain carries TRBV6-1 and TRBJ1-6; D is uncertain. The CDR3 is made up of 16 amino acids. V was trimmed by 0 bases and J by 4 bases, leaving 10 bases between them. Germline-derived CDR1 and CDR2 are MNHNS and SASEGT. The CDR3 here is CASSEARGFYNSPLHF. CDR3 nucleotides: TGTGCCAGCAGTGAAGCGCGAGGGTTTTATAATTCACCCCTCCACTTT.

This clone was seen a few times. This chain connects TRBV4-3 to TRBJ2-3; D not certain. Per germline, CDR1 LGHNA and CDR2 YSLEER. The CDR3 length is 16 residues. V gave up 4 bases and J gave up 1 base, with 15 bases separating them. CDR3 bases: TGCGCCAGCAGCCCCGGTCCGCCGAAGGGCACAGATACGCAGTATTTT. The encoded protein is CASSPGPPKGTDTQYF.

This clone was found a few times. The chain combines TRBV7-2 with TRBJ2-3; D ambiguous. CDR3 length equals 12 residues. Trimming shortened V by 11 bases and J by 3 bases, and 12 bases separated the two germline ends. Germline values: CDR1 SGHTA, CDR2 FQGNSA. This CDR3 is CAGGTVTDTQYF. The CDR3 DNA follows: TGTGCCGGCGGCACGGTTACAGATACGCAGTATTTT.

The chain recombines TRBV11-2 with TRBJ2-7; no reliable D call. From germline, CDR1 is SGHAT and CDR2 FQNNGV. V lost 1 base to trimming and J lost 2 bases, with 9 bases between them. The CDR3 length is 14 residues. DNA for the CDR3: TGTGCCAGCAGCTTAGTGCAGGCGCCCTACGAGCAGTACTTC. Its protein is CASSLVQAPYEQYF.